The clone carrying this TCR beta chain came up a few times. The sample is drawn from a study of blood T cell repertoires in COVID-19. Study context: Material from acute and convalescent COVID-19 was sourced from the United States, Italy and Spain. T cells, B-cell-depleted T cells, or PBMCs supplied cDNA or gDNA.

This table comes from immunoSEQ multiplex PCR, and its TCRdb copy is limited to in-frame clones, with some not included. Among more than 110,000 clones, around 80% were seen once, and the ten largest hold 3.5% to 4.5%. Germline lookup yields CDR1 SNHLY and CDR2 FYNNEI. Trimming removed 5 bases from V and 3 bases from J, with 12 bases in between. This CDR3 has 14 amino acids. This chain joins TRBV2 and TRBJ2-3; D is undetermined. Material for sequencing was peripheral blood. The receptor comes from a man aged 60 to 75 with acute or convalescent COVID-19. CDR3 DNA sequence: TGTGCCAGCAGTTTAAGTTCGAGGACAGATACGCAGTATTTT. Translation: CASSLSSRTDTQYF.